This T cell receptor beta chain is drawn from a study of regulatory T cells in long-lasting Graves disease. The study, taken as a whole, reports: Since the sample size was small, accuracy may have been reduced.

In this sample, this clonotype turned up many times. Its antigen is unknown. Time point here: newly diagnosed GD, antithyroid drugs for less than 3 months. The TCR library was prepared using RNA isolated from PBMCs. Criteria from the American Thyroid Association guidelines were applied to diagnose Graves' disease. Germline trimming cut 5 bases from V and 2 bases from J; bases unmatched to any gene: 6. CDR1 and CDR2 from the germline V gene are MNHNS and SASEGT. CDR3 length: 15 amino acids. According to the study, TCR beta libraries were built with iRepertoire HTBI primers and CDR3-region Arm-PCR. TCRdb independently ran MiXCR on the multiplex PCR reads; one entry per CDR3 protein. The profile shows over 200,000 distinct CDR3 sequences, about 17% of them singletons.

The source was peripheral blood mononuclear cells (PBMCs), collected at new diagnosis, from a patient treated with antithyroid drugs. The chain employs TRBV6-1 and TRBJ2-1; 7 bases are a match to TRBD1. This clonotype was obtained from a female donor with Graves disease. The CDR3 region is CASSRDSPTYNEQFF. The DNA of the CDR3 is TGTGCCAGCAGTAGGGACAGTCCCACCTACAATGAGCAGTTCTTC.